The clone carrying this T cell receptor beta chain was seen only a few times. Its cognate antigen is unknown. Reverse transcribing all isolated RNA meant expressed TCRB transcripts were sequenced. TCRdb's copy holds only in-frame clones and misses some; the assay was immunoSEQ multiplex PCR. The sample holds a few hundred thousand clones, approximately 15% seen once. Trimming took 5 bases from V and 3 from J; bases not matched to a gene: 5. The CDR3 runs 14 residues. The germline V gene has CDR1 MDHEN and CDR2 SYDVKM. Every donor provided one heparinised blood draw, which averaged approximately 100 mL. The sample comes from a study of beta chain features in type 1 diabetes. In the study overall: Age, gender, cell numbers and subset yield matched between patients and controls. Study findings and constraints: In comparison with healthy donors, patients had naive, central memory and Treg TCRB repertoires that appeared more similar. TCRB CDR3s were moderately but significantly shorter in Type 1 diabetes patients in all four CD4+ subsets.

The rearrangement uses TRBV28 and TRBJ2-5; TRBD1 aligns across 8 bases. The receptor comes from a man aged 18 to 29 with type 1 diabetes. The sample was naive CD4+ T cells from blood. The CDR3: CASSPEDREETQYF. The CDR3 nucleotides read TGTGCCAGCAGTCCGGAGGACAGGGAAGAGACCCAGTACTTC.